This TCR beta chain was sequenced during a study of blood T cell repertoires in COVID-19. With V trimmed by 0 bases and J by 4 bases, 4 bases remained unmatched. This CDR3 region has 15 residues. Germline-derived CDR1 and CDR2 are SGHRS and YFSETQ. Clones were read by immunoSEQ multiplex PCR, and TCRdb kept only the in-frame ones, dropping some. The sample consists of 100,000 or so clones, roughly 80% of them appearing once. The rearrangement links TRBV5-1 to TRBJ1-5, with 7 bases that match TRBD1. The receptor's source is a woman of 80 years or more with acute or convalescent COVID-19. Input material: peripheral blood. CDR3 protein: CASSLAGQRNQPQHF. CDR3 in DNA: TGCGCCAGCAGCTTGGCGGGACAGAGAAATCAGCCCCAGCATTTT.